The clone carrying this T cell receptor beta chain was seen more than once but under ten times. No antigen is known for it. CDR3 length: 13 amino acids. Germline V gives CDR1 ENHRY, CDR2 SYGVKD. V gave up 6 bases and J gave up 1 base, with 9 bases separating them. Individual cDNA molecules carried attached unique molecular identifiers. TCRdb reanalysed the 5' RACE reads using MiXCR and keeps one entry per CDR3 protein. The table lists more than 65,000 distinct CDR3 sequences, approximately 14% of them singletons. This sample stems from a study of early T cells in non-severe SARS-CoV-2 infection. Broader study findings: Sequences matched to VDJdb favored anti-spike CD8 responses, while private and CD4 specificities were missed.

The TCR was taken from an adult who was a healthcare worker with PCR-confirmed SARS-CoV-2 infection or an uninfected control (not recorded which). Input material: whole blood. This chain uses TRBV10-3 with TRBJ1-1; D is perhaps TRBD1 (6 bases). Here the CDR3 reads CAIRGQPNTEAFF. In nucleotides, the CDR3 is TGTGCCATCAGGGGACAACCGAACACTGAAGCTTTCTTT.